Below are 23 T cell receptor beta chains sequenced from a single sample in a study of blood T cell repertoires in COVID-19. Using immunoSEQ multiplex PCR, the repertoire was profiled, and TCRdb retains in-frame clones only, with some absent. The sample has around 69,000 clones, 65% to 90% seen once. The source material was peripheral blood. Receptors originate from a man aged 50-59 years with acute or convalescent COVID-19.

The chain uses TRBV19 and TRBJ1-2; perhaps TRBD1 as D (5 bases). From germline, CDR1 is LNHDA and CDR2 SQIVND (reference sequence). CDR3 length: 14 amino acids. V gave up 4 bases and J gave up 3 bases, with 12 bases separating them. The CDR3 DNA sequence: TGTGCCAGTAGTAACGCGGGGGTCTACTATGGCTACACCTTC. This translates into CASSNAGVYYGYTF. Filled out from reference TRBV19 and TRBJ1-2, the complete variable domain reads DGGITQSPKYLFRKEGQNVTLSCEQNLNHDAMYWYRQDPGQGLRLIYYSQIVNDFQKGDIAEGYSVSREKKESFPLTVTSAQKNPTAFYLCASSNAGVYYGYTFGSGTRLTVV.

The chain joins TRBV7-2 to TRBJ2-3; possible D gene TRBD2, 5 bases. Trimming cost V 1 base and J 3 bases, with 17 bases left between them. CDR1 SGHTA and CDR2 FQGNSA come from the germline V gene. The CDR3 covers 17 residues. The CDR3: CASSLVGRRPGTDTQYF. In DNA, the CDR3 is TGTGCCAGCAGCTTAGTTGGGCGTCGCCCGGGGACAGATACGCAGTATTTT.

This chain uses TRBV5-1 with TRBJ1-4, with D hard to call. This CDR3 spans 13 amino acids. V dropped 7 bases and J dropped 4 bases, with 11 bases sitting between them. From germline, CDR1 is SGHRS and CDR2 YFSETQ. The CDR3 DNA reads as TGCGCCAGCTCTGATCAGTTTAATGAAAAACTGTTTTTT. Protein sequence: CASSDQFNEKLFF.

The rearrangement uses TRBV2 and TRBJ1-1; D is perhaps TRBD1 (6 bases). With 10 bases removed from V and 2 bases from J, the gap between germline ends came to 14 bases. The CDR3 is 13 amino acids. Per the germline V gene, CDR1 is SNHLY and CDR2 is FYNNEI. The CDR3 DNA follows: TGTGCCATGCACAGGGAGGGAAACACTGAAGCTTTCTTT. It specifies CAMHREGNTEAFF.

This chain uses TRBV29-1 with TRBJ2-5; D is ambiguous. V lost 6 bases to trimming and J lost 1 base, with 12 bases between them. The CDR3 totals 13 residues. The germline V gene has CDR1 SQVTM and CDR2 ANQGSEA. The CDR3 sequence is CSVRWSPQETQYF. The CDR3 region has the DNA TGCAGCGTGAGATGGAGTCCCCAAGAGACCCAGTACTTC.

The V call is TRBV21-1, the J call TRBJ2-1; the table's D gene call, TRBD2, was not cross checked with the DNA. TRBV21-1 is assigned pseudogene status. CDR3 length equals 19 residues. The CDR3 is CASSKDILAGGRSYNEQFF. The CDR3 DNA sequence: TGTGCCAGCAGCAAAGACATACTAGCGGGGGGGCGGTCCTACAATGAGCAGTTCTTC.

CDR3 coding DNA: TGTGCCAGCAGCCCCGACAACACAGATACGCAGTATTTT. Translating it yields CASSPDNTDTQYF. The gene calls are TRBV7-3 and TRBJ2-3; unclear D gene. Germline values: CDR1 SGHTA, CDR2 FQGTGA. This CDR3 is 13 amino acids long. V was pared by 5 bases and J by 2 bases, with 8 bases between.

The CDR3 loop is CASSQELTSGGAREQFF. The CDR3 DNA sequence: TGTGCCAGCAGCCAAGAGCTGACTAGCGGGGGGGCTAGGGAGCAGTTCTTC. The chain is built from TRBV4-2 and TRBJ2-1; 14 bases fit TRBD2. The ends lost 0 bases at V and 10 bases at J; junction bases unmatched: 8. Germline V lookup: CDR1 LGHNA, CDR2 YNFKEQ. The CDR3 has 17 residues.

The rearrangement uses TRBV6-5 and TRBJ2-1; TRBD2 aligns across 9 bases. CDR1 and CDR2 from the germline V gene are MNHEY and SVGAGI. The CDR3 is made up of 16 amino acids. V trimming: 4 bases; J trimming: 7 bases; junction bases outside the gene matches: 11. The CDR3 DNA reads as TGTGCCAGCAGTTCACCCCGGGCTAGCGGGGTAAATGAGCAGTTCTTC. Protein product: CASSSPRASGVNEQFF.

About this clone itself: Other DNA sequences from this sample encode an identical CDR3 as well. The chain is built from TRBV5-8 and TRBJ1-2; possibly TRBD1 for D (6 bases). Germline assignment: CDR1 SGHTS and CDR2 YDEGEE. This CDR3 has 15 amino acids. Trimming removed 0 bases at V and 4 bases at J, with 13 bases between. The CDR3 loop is CASSLEAGRGYGYTF. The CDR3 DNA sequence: TGTGCCAGCAGCTTGGAAGCCGGCAGGGGCTATGGCTACACCTTC.

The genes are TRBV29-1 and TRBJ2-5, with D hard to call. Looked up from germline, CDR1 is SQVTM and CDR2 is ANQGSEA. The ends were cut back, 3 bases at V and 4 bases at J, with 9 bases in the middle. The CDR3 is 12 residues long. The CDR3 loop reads CSVEDSGETQYF. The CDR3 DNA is TGCAGCGTTGAGGATTCGGGAGAGACCCAGTACTTC.

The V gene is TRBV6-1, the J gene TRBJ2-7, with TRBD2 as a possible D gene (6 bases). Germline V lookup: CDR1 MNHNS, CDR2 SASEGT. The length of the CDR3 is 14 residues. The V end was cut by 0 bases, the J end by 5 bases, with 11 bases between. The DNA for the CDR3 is TGTGCCAGCAGTGAAGCTTGGGCTAGCGACGAGCAGTACTTC. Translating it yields CASSEAWASDEQYF.

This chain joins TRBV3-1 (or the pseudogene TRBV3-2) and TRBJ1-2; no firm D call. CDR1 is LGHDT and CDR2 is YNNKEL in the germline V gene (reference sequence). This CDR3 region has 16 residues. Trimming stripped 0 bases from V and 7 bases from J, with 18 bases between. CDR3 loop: CASSQDGLLAGFGYTF. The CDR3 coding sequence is TGTGCCAGCAGCCAAGATGGTTTGTTAGCGGGGTTTGGCTACACCTTC.

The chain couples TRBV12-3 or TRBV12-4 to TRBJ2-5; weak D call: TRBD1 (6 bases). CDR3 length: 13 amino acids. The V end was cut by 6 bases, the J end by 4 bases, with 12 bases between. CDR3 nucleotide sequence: TGTGCCAGCAGGCCGACAGGCGTAGAGACCCAGTACTTC. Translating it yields CASRPTGVETQYF.

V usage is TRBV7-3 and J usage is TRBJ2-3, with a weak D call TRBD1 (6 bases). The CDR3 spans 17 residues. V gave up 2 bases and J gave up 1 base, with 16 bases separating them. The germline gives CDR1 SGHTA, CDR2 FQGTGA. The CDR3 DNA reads TGTGCCAGCAGCTTAGGACCCCAGGGGCGGGGCACAGATACGCAGTATTTT. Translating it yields CASSLGPQGRGTDTQYF.

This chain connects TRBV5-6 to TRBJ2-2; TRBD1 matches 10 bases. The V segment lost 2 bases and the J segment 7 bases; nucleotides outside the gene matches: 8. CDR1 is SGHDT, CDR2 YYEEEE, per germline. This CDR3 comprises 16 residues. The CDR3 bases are TGTGCCAGCAGCTTTCCGGGACAGGGGAGAGTCGGGGAGCTGTTTTTT. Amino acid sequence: CASSFPGQGRVGELFF.

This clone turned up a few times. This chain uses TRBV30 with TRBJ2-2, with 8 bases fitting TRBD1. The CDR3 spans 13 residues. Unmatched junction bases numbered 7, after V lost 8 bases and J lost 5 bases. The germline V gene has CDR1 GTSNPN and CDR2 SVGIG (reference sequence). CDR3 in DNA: TGTGCCCAAGACAGGGGCGGAACCGGGGAGCTGTTTTTT. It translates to CAQDRGGTGELFF.

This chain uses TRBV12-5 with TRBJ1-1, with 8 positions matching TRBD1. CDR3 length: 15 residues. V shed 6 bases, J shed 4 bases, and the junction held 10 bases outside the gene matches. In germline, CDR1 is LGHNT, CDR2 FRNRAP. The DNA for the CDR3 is TGTGCTAGTGGAGCCGCAGGGGGCGGAGGCACTGAAGCTTTCTTT. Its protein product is CASGAAGGGGTEAFF.

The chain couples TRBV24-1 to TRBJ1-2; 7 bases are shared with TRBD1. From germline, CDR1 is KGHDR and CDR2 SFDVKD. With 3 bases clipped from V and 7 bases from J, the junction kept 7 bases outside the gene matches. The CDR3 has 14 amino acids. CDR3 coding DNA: TGTGCCACCAGTGATGGGACAGCCTCCCGTGGCTACACCTTC. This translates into CATSDGTASRGYTF.

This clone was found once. The CDR3 sequence: CAWSELGQGVAGELFF. For the CDR3, the DNA is TGTGCCTGGAGTGAGTTAGGGCAGGGGGTCGCCGGGGAGCTGTTTTTT. The rearrangement uses TRBV30 and TRBJ2-2, with 7 bases aligning to TRBD1. Trimming cost V 1 base and J 6 bases; bases outside gene matches: 11. This CDR3 spans 16 amino acids. The germline CDR1 and CDR2 sequences are GTSNPN and SVGIG (reference sequence).

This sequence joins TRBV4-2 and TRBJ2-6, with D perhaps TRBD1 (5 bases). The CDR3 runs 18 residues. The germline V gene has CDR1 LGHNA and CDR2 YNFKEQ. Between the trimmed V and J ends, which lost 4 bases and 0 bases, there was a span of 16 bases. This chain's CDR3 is CASSLRGNSFSGANVLTF. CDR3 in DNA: TGTGCCAGCAGCCTAAGGGGAAACAGCTTCTCTGGGGCCAACGTCCTGACTTTC.

Here the CDR3 reads CSVVPQGGEKLFF. DNA for the CDR3: TGCAGCGTTGTCCCTCAGGGAGGGGAAAAACTGTTTTTT. The gene calls are TRBV29-1 and TRBJ1-4; TRBD1 is a possible D gene (5 bases). Trimming took off 4 bases at V and 8 bases at J, with 14 bases between the two ends. The germline V gene encodes CDR1 SQVTM and CDR2 ANQGSEA. CDR3 length: 13 residues.

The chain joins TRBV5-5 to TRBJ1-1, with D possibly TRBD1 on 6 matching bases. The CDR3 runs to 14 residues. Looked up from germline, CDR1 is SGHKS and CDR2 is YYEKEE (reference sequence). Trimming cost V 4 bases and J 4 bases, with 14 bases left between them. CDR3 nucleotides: TGTGCCAGCAGCAGGACAGCTGTTGGCACTGAAGCTTTCTTT. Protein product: CASSRTAVGTEAFF.